This T cell receptor (beta chain) was sequenced for a study of glioma-infiltrating T cells. Using RNA template, CDR3s of TCR alpha and beta were amplified with iRepertoire arm-PCR. Tissue mRNA or PBMC total RNA, roughly 100-400 ng, went into one-step reverse transcription and amplification. MiXCR, run by TCRdb on the multiplex PCR reads, gives a single entry per CDR3 protein. The sample has roughly 100,000 distinct CDR3 sequences, about 28% seen once; the top ten hold about 40%. As concerns this clonotype: The antigen remains unidentified.

The germline V gene encodes CDR1 ENHRY and CDR2 SYGVKD. The length of the CDR3 is 13 residues. V lost 3 bases and J lost 2, with 5 bases in between. Study-wide results and limits: Gliomas, especially low-grade, showed above-expected tissue-blood divergence; non-neoplastic patients showed below. CDR3 overlap between tissue and blood was very small.

The receptor comes from a human donor with low-grade glioma or glioblastoma, undergoing nonglioma brain surgery, or in good health (not recorded which). The chain employs TRBV10-3 and TRBJ1-5; the D is unclear. Input material: glioma tissue, nonneoplastic brain tissue, or PBMCs (not recorded which). The CDR3 sequence: CAISDEGNQPQHF. CDR3 nucleotides: TGTGCCATCAGTGATGAGGGCAATCAGCCCCAGCATTTT.